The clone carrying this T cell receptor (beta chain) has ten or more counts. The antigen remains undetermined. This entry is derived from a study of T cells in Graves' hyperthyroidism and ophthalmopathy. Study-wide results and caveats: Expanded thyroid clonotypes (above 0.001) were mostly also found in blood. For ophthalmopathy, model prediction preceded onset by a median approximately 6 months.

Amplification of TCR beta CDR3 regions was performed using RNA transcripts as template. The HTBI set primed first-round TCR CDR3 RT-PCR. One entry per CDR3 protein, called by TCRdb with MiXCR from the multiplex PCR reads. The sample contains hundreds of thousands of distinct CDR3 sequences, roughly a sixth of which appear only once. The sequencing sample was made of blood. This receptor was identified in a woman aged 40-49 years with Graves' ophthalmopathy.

The CDR3 loop is CASSLGANREQFF. For the CDR3, the DNA is TGTGCCAGCAGCTTAGGTGCCAATCGTGAGCAGTTCTTC. The chain uses TRBV7-2 and TRBJ2-1; D unclear. Germline CDR1 is SGHTA and CDR2 is FQGNSA. The V gene lost 1 base and the J gene lost 9 bases, with 10 bases spanning the gap. This CDR3 has 13 amino acids.